What follows are 19 T cell receptor beta chains derived from one specimen sequenced in a study of cytomegalovirus exposure and HLA in healthy donors. The PCR used 60 Vbeta and 13 Jbeta primers. Measured with immunoSEQ multiplex PCR; TCRdb has only the in-frame clones, and not every one. This sample has some 160,000 clones, with roughly 84% found just once. Specimen: PBMCs. The receptor set was obtained from a man aged 25 to 40 in good health and CMV-seropositive.

This clone occurred a few times. The V and J genes are TRBV7-9 and TRBJ1-1, with D unclear. CDR1 is SEHNR and CDR2 is FQNEAQ in the germline V gene (reference sequence). CDR3 length: 14 residues. The ends were cut back, 4 bases at V and 6 bases at J, with 15 bases in the middle. The CDR3 here is CASSSNPRISEAFF. CDR3 nucleotides: TGTGCCAGCAGCTCCAACCCTAGAATCTCTGAAGCTTTCTTT.

The gene calls are TRBV7-2 and TRBJ2-5, with 7 positions matching TRBD1. The CDR3 spans 14 residues. V dropped 3 bases and J dropped 4; count of bases not matched to a gene: 5. Looked up from germline, CDR1 is SGHTA and CDR2 is FQGNSA. CDR3 bases: TGTGCCAGCAGCTTTCAGGGGGTTGGAGAGACCCAGTACTTC. It encodes CASSFQGVGETQYF. Full variable domain (missing parts from reference TRBV7-2 and TRBJ2-5): GAGVSQSPSNKVTEKGKDVELRCDPISGHTALYWYRQSLGQGLEFLIYFQGNSAPDKSGLPSDRFSAERTGGSVSTLTIQRTQQEDSAVYLCASSFQGVGETQYFGPGTRLLVL.

Concerning this clone itself: Additional DNA sequences in this sample encode the identical CDR3. The chain combines TRBV2 with TRBJ1-2, with 8 bases matching TRBD1. Germline V gene sequence: CDR1 SNHLY, CDR2 FYNNEI. The junction had 7 bases not matched to a gene; V was cut back by 3 bases and J by 4 bases. CDR3 length: 15 amino acids. The CDR3 here is CASSDLQGAAYGYTF. CDR3 nucleotides: TGTGCCAGCAGTGATCTTCAGGGGGCGGCCTATGGCTACACCTTC.

J is TRBJ1-1 and V is TRBV29-1; possibly TRBD1 for D (6 bases). This CDR3 spans 14 amino acids. V lost 5 bases to trimming and J lost 0 bases, with 13 bases between them. CDR1 is SQVTM and CDR2 is ANQGSEA in the germline V gene. DNA for the CDR3: TGCAGCGTTTCCAGGGGCCTAATGAACACTGAAGCTTTCTTT. Amino acids: CSVSRGLMNTEAFF.

The rearrangement uses TRBV11-2 and TRBJ2-7, with D possibly matching TRBD2 (7 bases). The CDR3 consists of 15 residues. Germline values: CDR1 SGHAT, CDR2 FQNNGV. V was pared by 5 bases and J by 5 bases, with 19 bases between. The CDR3 DNA follows: TGTGCCAGCAGCAGATGGAGGGGGGGTGGCGACGAGCAGTACTTC. Translation: CASSRWRGGGDEQYF.

This rearrangement joins TRBV7-3 to TRBJ2-3, with 10 bases aligning to TRBD2. Germline CDR1 and CDR2: SGHTA and FQGTGA. V lost 8 bases, J lost 5 bases, and 7 bases stayed unmatched. This CDR3 spans 14 amino acids. The CDR3 DNA is TGTGCCAGCGCTCGAGGACTAGCGGAAGATACGCAGTATTTT. This gives the protein CASARGLAEDTQYF.

This chain uses TRBV18 with TRBJ2-7; tentative D call: TRBD1 (6 bases). CDR3 size: 13 residues. Trimming removed 0 bases from V and 4 bases from J, with 7 bases in between. The germline V gene has CDR1 KGHSH and CDR2 LQKENI. CDR3 DNA sequence: TGTGCCAGCTCACCACCCGACAGGTACGAGCAGTACTTC. Translation: CASSPPDRYEQYF.

The chain carries TRBV7-2 and TRBJ2-2; D may be TRBD1 (5 bases). From germline, CDR1 is SGHTA and CDR2 FQGNSA. CDR3 length: 15 residues. Between the trimmed V and J ends, which lost 0 bases and 5 bases, there was a span of 10 bases. The CDR3 sequence is CASSLARVDTGELFF. The CDR3 DNA is TGTGCCAGCAGCTTAGCCAGGGTAGATACCGGGGAGCTGTTTTTT.

The chain couples TRBV6-6 to TRBJ1-3, with 8 bases fitting TRBD1. The V gene's germline CDR1 is MNHNY and CDR2 SVGAGI (reference sequence). The CDR3 runs to 14 residues. V dropped 6 bases and J dropped 2; count of bases not matched to a gene: 3. The CDR3, as DNA: TGTGCCAGCAGCAAGACAGGGGCTGGAAACACCATATATTTT. Protein product: CASSKTGAGNTIYF.

The rearrangement joins TRBV5-1 to TRBJ2-5; 9 bases are a match to TRBD1. Germline V CDR1 and CDR2: SGHRS, YFSETQ. This CDR3 spans 16 amino acids. Trimming cost V 2 bases and J 7 bases; bases outside gene matches: 12. This CDR3 reads CASSFPGTGQQATQYF. CDR3 DNA: TGCGCCAGCAGCTTCCCCGGGACAGGGCAGCAGGCGACCCAGTACTTC.

The chain has TRBV7-2 and TRBJ2-3, with TRBD2 as a possible D gene (7 bases). This CDR3 region has 15 residues. Germline values: CDR1 SGHTA, CDR2 FQGNSA. Trimming left V 11 bases short and J 0 bases short, with 18 bases between. In nucleotides, the CDR3 is TGTGCCGGGAGGGGGGGAGGGAATAGCACAGATACGCAGTATTTT. Encoded protein: CAGRGGGNSTDTQYF.

V usage is TRBV2 and J usage is TRBJ2-3; 9 nucleotides align to TRBD2. Germline CDR1 reads SNHLY; CDR2 reads FYNNEI. The CDR3 covers 15 residues. J gave up 5 bases and V 7 bases, and 10 bases lay outside the gene matches. The DNA of the CDR3 is TGTGCCAGCATCTTGCTAGCGGGAATTCTAGATACGCAGTATTTT. It codes for CASILLAGILDTQYF.

A few counts support this clone. In the same sample, other DNA sequences code for this CDR3. The CDR3 here is CASSSQGNTEAFF. CDR3 DNA sequence: TGTGCCAGCAGCTCTCAGGGGAACACTGAAGCTTTCTTT. This chain connects TRBV7-9 to TRBJ1-1, with D possibly TRBD1 on 5 matching bases. Trimming took off 4 bases at V and 1 base at J, with 7 bases between the two ends. The CDR3 sequence is 13 residues long. The germline V gene has CDR1 SEHNR and CDR2 FQNEAQ (reference sequence). The variable domain in full, completed from reference TRBV7-9 and TRBJ1-1, reads DTGVSQNPRHKITKRGQNVTFRCDPISEHNRLYWYRQTLGQGPEFLTYFQNEAQLEKSRLLSDRFSAERPKGSFSTLEIQRTEQGDSAMYLCASSSQGNTEAFFGQGTRLTVV.

CDR3 coding DNA: TGCGCCAGCAGCCAAGAATGGGCAGGGGGAACCTACGAGCAGTACTTC. It codes for CASSQEWAGGTYEQYF. The chain has TRBV4-3 and TRBJ2-7; 7 bases agree with TRBD1. CDR1 and CDR2 (germline): LGHNA, YSLEER. The ends lost 0 bases at V and 2 bases at J; junction bases unmatched: 7. This CDR3 has 16 amino acids.

In nucleotides, the CDR3 is TGTGCCAGCAGCCAAGACCGTCGACTAGCGGGAGTCTACGAGCAGTACTTC. Translated, it gives CASSQDRRLAGVYEQYF. The V gene is TRBV14, the J gene TRBJ2-7; TRBD2 matches at 12 bases. Germline loops: CDR1 SGHDN, CDR2 FVKESK. The V segment lost 0 bases and the J segment 3 bases; nucleotides outside the gene matches: 6. This CDR3 contains 17 residues.

V usage is TRBV11-3 and J usage is TRBJ2-2, with D possibly being TRBD1 (5 bases). The V and J ends lost 2 bases and 1 base respectively, with 11 bases between them. Germline values: CDR1 SGHNT, CDR2 YENEEA. The CDR3 has 16 amino acids. Here the CDR3 reads CASSLHGAQNTGELFF. CDR3 DNA: TGTGCCAGCAGCTTACATGGGGCCCAGAACACCGGGGAGCTGTTTTTT.

The rearrangement links TRBV11-2 to TRBJ1-2, with 7 bases identical to TRBD1. Trimming took 3 bases from V and 7 from J; bases not matched to a gene: 11. CDR1 and CDR2 (germline): SGHAT, FQNNGV. The CDR3 sequence is 15 residues long. The DNA for the CDR3 is TGTGCCAGCAGCTTCCAGGGCAGGGGGTTTTCTGGCTACACCTTC. This sequence encodes CASSFQGRGFSGYTF.

V and J are TRBV18 and TRBJ2-3, with D tentatively TRBD2 (6 bases). The V gene's germline CDR1 is KGHSH and CDR2 LQKENI. Deletions cut 2 bases from V and 2 bases from J, with 17 bases between. CDR3 length: 17 residues. The CDR3 DNA reads TGTGCCAGCTCACCAGGGGACTTTCCGGGGGTCACAGATACGCAGTATTTT. This encodes CASSPGDFPGVTDTQYF.

This sequence joins TRBV2 and TRBJ1-4; TRBD1 matches at 11 bases. Germline lookup yields CDR1 SNHLY and CDR2 FYNNEI. Trimming took 6 bases from V and 10 from J; bases not matched to a gene: 7. The CDR3 runs 14 residues. The CDR3 protein is CASSQDRGRGKLFF. CDR3 DNA: TGTGCCAGCAGCCAGGACAGGGGGCGCGGAAAACTGTTTTTT.